A single sample gave rise to the 29 T cell receptor beta chains below, sequenced in a study of blood T cell repertoires in COVID-19. Sequenced by immunoSEQ multiplex PCR; TCRdb stores in-frame clones only, minus some. The sample lists around 200,000 clones, around nine tenths seen once, with approximately 6.2% in the top ten. The sequencing input was peripheral blood. These receptors all come from a man aged 55 to 69 who had recovered from COVID-19.

The chain is built from TRBV6-2 or TRBV6-3 and TRBJ2-2; TRBD1 matches 10 bases. The V and J ends lost 5 bases and 6 bases, in that order; junction bases with no gene match: 12. Germline V CDR1 and CDR2: MNHEY, SVGEGT. The CDR3 is 17 residues long. The CDR3 loop is CASSRNRDRGIAGELFF. The CDR3 nucleotides read TGTGCCAGCAGTCGGAACCGGGACAGGGGTATTGCCGGGGAGCTGTTTTTT.

The chain recombines TRBV6-6 with TRBJ2-7, with 8 bases lining up with TRBD1. The germline V gene has CDR1 MNHNY and CDR2 SVGAGI (reference sequence). The CDR3 covers 15 residues. Trimming took 6 bases from V and 3 from J; bases not matched to a gene: 10. The chain's CDR3 is CASRAGQGSRYEQYF. The CDR3 coding sequence is TGTGCCAGCAGGGCCGGACAGGGTTCGCGCTACGAGCAGTACTTC.

The chain couples TRBV19 to TRBJ2-7, with D uncertain. The germline CDR1 and CDR2 sequences are LNHDA and SQIVND (reference sequence). The ends were cut back, 4 bases at V and 4 bases at J, with 14 bases in the middle. The CDR3 totals 14 residues. The DNA of the CDR3 is TGTGCCAGTAGTACAGGCTGGTCGATTTACGAGCAGTACTTC. Its translation is CASSTGWSIYEQYF.

The sample holds a few counts of this clone. The chain couples TRBV18 to TRBJ2-2; 8 bases map to TRBD2. Germline CDR1 and CDR2: KGHSH and LQKENI. V shed 2 bases and J 5 bases; nucleotides not matched to a gene: 13. This CDR3 contains 18 residues. The CDR3 loop reads CASSPWSGGTGGTGELFF. CDR3 bases: TGTGCCAGCTCACCATGGAGCGGGGGTACCGGTGGGACCGGGGAGCTGTTTTTT.

The rearrangement links TRBV18 to TRBJ2-2, with D tentatively TRBD2 (6 bases). This CDR3 is built from 16 residues. Trimming cost V 6 bases and J 5 bases, with 19 bases left between them. CDR1 and CDR2 from the germline V gene are KGHSH and LQKENI. The CDR3 loop reads CASSRGGTAETGELFF. The CDR3 nucleotides are TGTGCCAGCTCCCGGGGCGGGACCGCGGAAACCGGGGAGCTGTTTTTT.

This clone was counted a few times. This chain links TRBV20-1 with TRBJ1-2; possibly TRBD1 for D (5 bases). The CDR3 extends over 11 amino acids. Germline-derived CDR1 and CDR2 are DFQATT and SNEGSKA (reference sequence). V lost 0 bases and J 8 bases, leaving 7 bases between the germline ends. The CDR3 nucleotides read TGCAGTGCTAGAGATCGGACAGGCTACACCTTC. Translated, it gives CSARDRTGYTF.

This chain connects TRBV10-1 to TRBJ1-5; tentatively, D is TRBD1 (5 bases). Trimming took off 6 bases at V and 4 bases at J, with 13 bases between the two ends. This CDR3 is built from 14 residues. Germline V gene lookup returns CDR1 WNHNN and CDR2 SYGVQD (reference sequence). The CDR3 sequence is CASSSGSPNQPQHF. Written as DNA, the CDR3 is TGCGCCAGCAGCTCAGGGTCCCCAAATCAGCCCCAGCATTTT.

The CDR3 DNA is TGTGCCTGGAGTAAAGAGAGTTCCACAGATACGCAGTATTTT. Protein: CAWSKESSTDTQYF. The chain employs TRBV30 and TRBJ2-3; D unresolved. V was shortened by 2 bases and J by 2 bases, with 11 bases between the two germline ends. The CDR3 spans 14 residues. Per the germline V gene, CDR1 is GTSNPN and CDR2 is SVGIG (reference sequence). The full variable domain, its missing parts supplied by reference TRBV30 and TRBJ2-3, is SQTIHQWPATLVQPVGSPLSLECTVEGTSNPNLYWYRQAAGRGLQLLFYSVGIGQISSEVPQNLSASRPQDRQFILSSKKLLLSDSGFYLCAWSKESSTDTQYFGPGTRLTVL.

This rearrangement joins TRBV7-2 to TRBJ1-5; TRBD1 matches at 7 bases. CDR1 and CDR2 (germline): SGHTA, FQGNSA. V gave up 5 bases and J gave up 3 bases; unmatched junction bases: 4. The CDR3 totals 14 residues. This CDR3 is CASSRDSNNQPQHF. CDR3 nucleotide sequence: TGTGCCAGCAGCCGGGACAGTAACAATCAGCCCCAGCATTTT.

The CDR3 DNA reads as TGTGCCAGCAAGGGACAGGGGAGGAACTCTGGAAACACCATATATTTT. Encoded protein: CASKGQGRNSGNTIYF. The chain combines TRBV27 with TRBJ1-3; 10 bases align to TRBD1. Per germline, CDR1 MNHEY and CDR2 SMNVEV (reference sequence). The CDR3 spans 16 residues. Trimming cost V 7 bases and J 0 bases; bases outside gene matches: 6.

The chain couples TRBV5-1 to TRBJ2-3; tentative D call: TRBD2 (5 bases). The CDR3 has 16 residues. V lost 4 bases and J lost 4, with 19 bases in between. Looked up from germline, CDR1 is SGHRS and CDR2 is YFSETQ. The CDR3 is CASSGSSRGPPDTQYF. For the CDR3, the DNA is TGCGCCAGCAGCGGAAGCTCCAGAGGGCCCCCAGATACGCAGTATTTT.

V usage is TRBV7-2 and J usage is TRBJ1-2, with 8 bases aligning to TRBD1. The CDR3 sequence is 17 residues long. Germline CDR1 reads SGHTA; CDR2 reads FQGNSA. Trimming removed 2 bases from V and 7 bases from J; junction bases left unmatched: 15. The CDR3 sequence: CASSLTLHPGQGGGYTF. CDR3 nucleotides: TGTGCCAGCAGCTTAACTCTTCACCCAGGACAGGGCGGTGGCTACACCTTC.

The chain has TRBV9 and TRBJ2-2, with D unresolved. This CDR3 comprises 15 residues. Trimming shortened V by 0 bases and J by 3 bases, and 9 bases separated the two germline ends. Looked up from germline, CDR1 is SGDLS and CDR2 is YYNGEE. DNA of the CDR3: TGTGCCAGCAGCGTAGTCGGCGGTCACACCGGGGAGCTGTTTTTT. Protein sequence: CASSVVGGHTGELFF.

The chain employs TRBV9 and TRBJ2-1, with 14 positions matching TRBD2. The CDR3 has 13 amino acids. The V segment lost 4 bases and the J segment 16 bases; nucleotides outside the gene matches: 7. From germline, CDR1 is SGDLS and CDR2 YYNGEE. The CDR3 region is CASSPTGLAGAFF. CDR3 DNA sequence: TGTGCCAGCAGCCCCACGGGACTAGCGGGAGCCTTCTTC.

This clone was found once. The chain is built from TRBV18 and TRBJ1-5; D is ambiguous. CDR3 length equals 16 residues. Trimming stripped 2 bases from V and 6 bases from J, with 17 bases between. Germline V CDR1 and CDR2: KGHSH, LQKENI. CDR3 in amino acids: CASSPFTKEGPQPQHF. CDR3 nucleotide sequence: TGTGCCAGCTCACCATTCACAAAAGAGGGCCCTCAGCCCCAGCATTTT. The full variable domain, completed using reference TRBV18 and TRBJ1-5, is NAGVMQNPRHLVRRRGQEARLRCSPMKGHSHVYWYRQLPEEGLKFMVYLQKENIIDESGMPKERFSAEFPKEGPSILRIQQVVRGDSAAYFCASSPFTKEGPQPQHFGDGTRLSIL.

The rearrangement links TRBV9 to TRBJ1-6, with D perhaps TRBD1 (5 bases). Germline V lookup: CDR1 SGDLS, CDR2 YYNGEE. V was trimmed by 2 bases and J by 8 bases, leaving 17 bases between them. This CDR3 has 16 amino acids. The CDR3 protein is CASSVKTGTEDSPLHF. The CDR3 bases are TGTGCCAGCAGCGTCAAAACCGGGACTGAGGATTCACCCCTCCACTTT.

V gene TRBV28 combines with J gene TRBJ2-7; the match to TRBD2 covers 15 bases. Losses at the gene ends were 10 bases for V and 4 bases for J; bases not matched to a gene: 14. In germline, CDR1 is MDHEN, CDR2 SYDVKM. CDR3 size: 17 residues. CDR3 protein: CATFSGLAGGPEYEQYF. CDR3 in DNA: TGTGCCACCTTCTCCGGACTAGCGGGAGGGCCGGAATACGAGCAGTACTTC.

The V call is TRBV7-2, the J call TRBJ1-5; D uncertain. Trimming shortened V by 1 base and J by 6 bases, and 10 bases separated the two germline ends. The CDR3 contains 14 residues. Germline CDR1 and CDR2: SGHTA and FQGNSA. The CDR3 DNA reads as TGTGCCAGCAGCTTAGAGCGGGCCGGTCAGCCCCAGCATTTT. Its translation is CASSLERAGQPQHF.

In nucleotides, the CDR3 is TGTGCCAGCAGCCCACAGGGGCCCACTGAAGCTTTCTTT. Its protein product is CASSPQGPTEAFF. This sequence joins TRBV25-1 and TRBJ1-1; 7 bases line up with TRBD1. From germline, CDR1 is MGHDK and CDR2 SYGVNS. The CDR3 loop spans 13 amino acids. V lost 6 bases, J lost 4 bases, and 5 bases stayed unmatched.

J is TRBJ2-1 and V is TRBV7-9, with a weak D call TRBD2 (5 bases). CDR1 SEHNR and CDR2 FQNEAQ come from the germline V gene (reference sequence). The V end lost 1 base, the J end lost 2 bases, and 18 bases lay between the germline ends. This CDR3 is built from 18 residues. Written as DNA, the CDR3 is TGTGCCAGCAGCTTAGGGAGATTTGGGGTGACTACCTACAATGAGCAGTTCTTC. Translation: CASSLGRFGVTTYNEQFF.

In its sample, this clone was seen once. Other nucleotide sequences in the sample specify the same CDR3. CDR3 in amino acids: CAISETRTSGITGELFF. The CDR3 DNA reads TGTGCCATCAGTGAGACAAGAACTAGCGGGATAACCGGGGAGCTGTTTTTT. V gene TRBV10-3 combines with J gene TRBJ2-2; 10 nucleotides agree with TRBD2. Trimming cost V 2 bases and J 5 bases; bases outside gene matches: 8. The length of the CDR3 is 17 residues. Germline V gene sequence: CDR1 ENHRY, CDR2 SYGVKD.

The chain carries TRBV28 and TRBJ1-2, with 9 bases aligning to TRBD1. The V and J ends lost 6 bases and 6 bases, in that order; junction bases with no gene match: 17. This CDR3 is 17 amino acids long. CDR1 is MDHEN and CDR2 is SYDVKM in the germline V gene. DNA of the CDR3: TGTGCCAGCAGACCGGCTCCGGGACAGGGAAATTTCCATGGCTACACCTTC. Encoded protein: CASRPAPGQGNFHGYTF.

This chain uses TRBV9 with TRBJ1-1; the D is unclear. The CDR3 is made up of 13 amino acids. Germline V gene data show CDR1 as SGDLS and CDR2 as YYNGEE. Trimming pared 0 bases from V and 4 bases from J, leaving 7 bases between. CDR3 bases: TGTGCCAGCAGCGTAGGAGGCAGCACTGAAGCTTTCTTT. The encoded protein is CASSVGGSTEAFF.

The rearrangement joins TRBV30 to TRBJ2-7; 10 bases are shared with TRBD1. The germline gives CDR1 GTSNPN, CDR2 SVGIG (reference sequence). This CDR3 is 14 amino acids long. Trimming cost V 2 bases and J 7 bases; bases outside gene matches: 8. CDR3 region: CAWSPGTGVREQYF. CDR3 sequence (DNA): TGTGCCTGGAGTCCCGGGACAGGGGTGAGGGAGCAGTACTTC. Supplemented by reference TRBV30 and TRBJ2-7, the full variable domain reads SQTIHQWPATLVQPVGSPLSLECTVEGTSNPNLYWYRQAAGRGLQLLFYSVGIGQISSEVPQNLSASRPQDRQFILSSKKLLLSDSGFYLCAWSPGTGVREQYFGPGTRLTVT.

This clone was seen a handful of times. V and J are TRBV7-9 and TRBJ1-2; D is perhaps TRBD1 (5 bases). The V gene's germline CDR1 is SEHNR and CDR2 FQNEAQ (reference sequence). The length of the CDR3 is 13 residues. The ends were cut back, 6 bases at V and 1 base at J, with 9 bases in the middle. DNA of the CDR3: TGTGCCAGCAGTCGCGACAGTAACTATGGCTACACCTTC. It yields the protein CASSRDSNYGYTF.

The J gene is TRBJ1-2, the V gene TRBV3-1 (or the pseudogene TRBV3-2); D possibly corresponds to TRBD1 (6 bases). Germline loops: CDR1 LGHDT, CDR2 YNNKEL (reference sequence). CDR3 size: 15 residues. Trimming took off 8 bases at V and 6 bases at J, with 22 bases between the two ends. CDR3 DNA: TGTGCCAGCCAGCCAAGGGGGGGCAGCCTGGATGGCTACACCTTC. Its translation is CASQPRGGSLDGYTF.

This clone was seen more than once but under ten times. The chain recombines TRBV3-1 (or the pseudogene TRBV3-2) with TRBJ2-7, with 10 nucleotides matching TRBD1. With 3 bases clipped from V and 7 bases from J, the junction kept 6 bases outside the gene matches. The CDR3 runs to 14 residues. CDR1 and CDR2 (germline): LGHDT, YNNKEL (reference sequence). The CDR3 DNA reads TGTGCCAGCAGCCAGGGACAGGGGTTAAGGGAGCAGTACTTC. It translates to CASSQGQGLREQYF.

This clone was observed a single time. This chain links TRBV3-1 (or the pseudogene TRBV3-2) with TRBJ2-5; 9 bases fit TRBD2. Germline values: CDR1 LGHDT, CDR2 YNNKEL (reference sequence). This CDR3 spans 14 amino acids. J was trimmed by 5 bases and V by 3 bases; bases with no gene match: 4. In DNA form, the CDR3 reads TGTGCCAGCAGCCAGGGGACTAGCAAGGAGACCCAGTACTTC. The encoded protein is CASSQGTSKETQYF.

This clone was counted between two and nine times. The chain has TRBV19 and TRBJ2-2; 9 bases map to TRBD2. Germline CDR1 LNHDA, CDR2 SQIVND (reference sequence). The CDR3 has 17 amino acids. J gave up 2 bases and V 7 bases, and 11 bases lay outside the gene matches. Here the CDR3 DNA reads TGTGCCAGTACTCTGACTAGCGGCCACTTTAACACCGGGGAGCTGTTTTTT. It translates to CASTLTSGHFNTGELFF.